The clone carrying this T cell receptor beta chain was detected ten times or more. The antigen remains undetermined. The read is 3 residues too short to cover the CDR3 end, so that end is filled in from the germline J gene. The data originate from a study of T cell clonality in common variable immunodeficiency. Study-wide results and caveats: In common variable immunodeficiency, TCR beta chains reportedly carried fewer deletions and N-nucleotide insertions.

Most patients and controls had Caucasian heritage. Measured with immunoSEQ multiplex PCR; TCRdb has only the in-frame clones, and not every one. In total the sample includes tens of thousands of clones, none of them seen once. The V end was cut by 1 base, the J end by 0 bases, with 15 bases between. The CDR3 has 17 amino acids. Germline V gene lookup returns CDR1 GTSNPN and CDR2 SVGIG (reference sequence). This clonotype was obtained from a human donor with common variable immunodeficiency. The chain employs TRBV30 and TRBJ2-2; tentative D call: TRBD1 (6 bases). Source material: peripheral blood mononuclear cells. The chain's CDR3 is CAWSGLWGLSNTGELFF. CDR3 bases read: TGTGCCTGGAGTGGACTGTGGGGGCTCTCGAACACCGGGGAG. The entire variable domain, with the rest obtained from reference TRBV30 and TRBJ2-2, is as follows: SQTIHQWPATLVQPVGSPLSLECTVEGTSNPNLYWYRQAAGRGLQLLFYSVGIGQISSEVPQNLSASRPQDRQFILSSKKLLLSDSGFYLCAWSGLWGLSNTGELFFGEGSRLTVL.